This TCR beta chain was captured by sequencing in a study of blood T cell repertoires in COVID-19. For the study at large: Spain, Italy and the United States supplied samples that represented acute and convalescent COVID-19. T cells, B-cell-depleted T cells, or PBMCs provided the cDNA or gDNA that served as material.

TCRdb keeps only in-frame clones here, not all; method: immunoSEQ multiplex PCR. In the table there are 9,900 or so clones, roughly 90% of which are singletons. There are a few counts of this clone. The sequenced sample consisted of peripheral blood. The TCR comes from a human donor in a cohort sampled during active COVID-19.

CDR3 sequence reads: CASSLVAAADVSGNTIYF. CDR3 DNA sequence: TGTGCCAGCAGCTTGGTGGCGGCTGCGGATGTCTCTGGAAACACCATATATTTT. The chain couples TRBV7-2 to TRBJ1-3; D gene unclear. The length of the CDR3 is 18 residues. V was shortened by 3 bases and J by 0 bases, with 18 bases between the two germline ends. The germline V gene encodes CDR1 SGHTA and CDR2 FQGNSA.